This TCR beta chain was profiled in a study of neurological immune-mediated disorders. Study-level findings and limits: The level of TCR clonal expansion was highest in patients with HTLV-1-associated myelopathy and lowest in multiple sclerosis, where it fell below the level seen in healthy controls. The multiple sclerosis repertoire cluster showed no association with any clinical or MRI feature. The authors stated that larger cohorts are needed. According to phylogenetic grouping, one related-CDR3 cluster, a possible signature, contained the repertoires of 18 of 34 multiple sclerosis patients.

This clonotype was counted at least ten times. The antigen is unknown. Trimming removed 1 base from V and 0 bases from J, with 10 bases in between. The CDR3 consists of 15 residues. 5'RACE with 10-nucleotide random UMIs produced the cDNA. TCRdb re-called the 5' RACE reads through MiXCR, storing one row per CDR3 protein. Of approximately 41,000 distinct CDR3 sequences listed, roughly 2.5% are singletons. The V and J genes are TRBV12-3 or TRBV12-4 and TRBJ2-7; unclear D gene. Material for sequencing was PBMCs. This TCR came from a man between 25 and 39 years old with multiple sclerosis. This CDR3 reads CASSLEGSLSYEQYF. The CDR3 nucleotides are TGTGCCAGCAGTTTAGAGGGTTCCCTCTCCTACGAGCAGTACTTC.